This T cell receptor (beta chain) was retrieved from a study of blood T cell repertoires in COVID-19. For the study at large: The analysed material was cDNA or gDNA that came from T cells, B-cell-depleted T cells, or PBMCs.

The CDR3 is 17 residues long. V was shortened by 5 bases and J by 4 bases, with 24 bases between the two germline ends. Germline assignment: CDR1 MNHEY and CDR2 SMNVEV (reference sequence). Repertoires were generated with immunoSEQ multiplex PCR, while TCRdb's copy carries only in-frame clones and drops some. Here the sample spans about 130,000 clones, about 85% being singletons. What was sequenced was peripheral blood. The sequence was collected from a man aged 55 to 70 with acute or convalescent COVID-19. This chain uses TRBV27 with TRBJ2-7; D unclear. The CDR3 sequence is CASSLENVSPSVYEQYF. The CDR3 region has the DNA TGTGCCAGCAGTCTAGAAAATGTATCCCCCTCCGTGTACGAGCAGTACTTC.